The present T cell receptor beta chain was sequenced within a study of CXCR3-negative and CXCR3-positive naive CD8 T cells. Study outcomes and limitations: Similar TRBV-TRBJ usage characterized naive CXCR3-negative and CXCR3-positive cells; memory cells differed. CXCR3-positive naive cells carried more hydrophobic TRB CDR3s than CXCR3-negative naive cells did. For the naive subsets, surface CD5 was similar, and TCR strength was inferred from TRB CDR3 properties.

A CD45RO-CCR7+CD27+CD95- profile was what naive CD8+ T cells displayed. Remarks on this clonotype: Its specificity is unknown.

The authors prepared UMI-labeled TRB cDNA libraries by 5' RACE. TCRdb derives one entry per CDR3 protein from the 5' RACE reads, leaving out DNA. The sample data list around 160,000 distinct CDR3 sequences. Sequenced: naive CXCR3+ CD8+ T cells from blood. Indicated subset: CD45RO-CCR7+CD27+CD95- naive CD8+ T cells expressing CXCR3 (TNR3+). This receptor was obtained from a human donor in good health. Some clones in this sample may be carry-over from other donors' samples.

The CDR3: CASSSRQGASSYEQYF. The chain couples TRBV12-3 or TRBV12-4 to TRBJ2-7; TCRdb calls TRBD1, which cannot be checked without DNA. The CDR3 extends over 16 amino acids.